This passage covers 7 T cell receptor beta chains from one sample sequenced in a study of blood T cell repertoires in COVID-19. The table came from immunoSEQ multiplex PCR; TCRdb's copy has only in-frame clones and leaves some out. The repertoire consists of 200,000 or so clones, with just under 85% occurring once and the leading ten covering about 1.3%. Sequencing was done on a sample of PBMCs or T cells enriched from blood (not recorded which). The receptors originated from a woman between 40 and 50 years old with acute COVID-19.

The rearrangement uses TRBV19 and TRBJ2-1, with 8 nucleotides matching TRBD2. From germline, CDR1 is LNHDA and CDR2 SQIVND (reference sequence). The CDR3 covers 15 residues. V trimming: 3 bases; J trimming: 6 bases; junction bases outside the gene matches: 7. The CDR3 bases are TGTGCCAGTAGTATCGGGAGGGGCCTCCTCAATGAGCAGTTCTTC. As protein: CASSIGRGLLNEQFF. The full variable domain, with the rest looked up from reference TRBV19 and TRBJ2-1, is DGGITQSPKYLFRKEGQNVTLSCEQNLNHDAMYWYRQDPGQGLRLIYYSQIVNDFQKGDIAEGYSVSREKKESFPLTVTSAQKNPTAFYLCASSIGRGLLNEQFFGPGTRLTVL.

This clone showed up just once. The rearrangement links TRBV7-3 to TRBJ2-6; unclear D gene. The V end lost 5 bases, the J end lost 3 bases, and 8 bases lay between the germline ends. The CDR3 sequence is 14 residues long. Germline lookup yields CDR1 SGHTA and CDR2 FQGTGA. The CDR3 region is CASSPPGGANVLTF. The CDR3, as DNA: TGTGCCAGCAGCCCGCCGGGTGGGGCCAACGTCCTGACTTTC. Variable domain in full (rest from reference TRBV7-3 and TRBJ2-6): GAGVSQTPSNKVTEKGKYVELRCDPISGHTALYWYRQSLGQGPEFLIYFQGTGAADDSGLPNDRFFAVRPEGSVSTLKIQRTERGDSAVYLCASSPPGGANVLTFGAGSRLTVL.

The rearrangement joins TRBV4-1 to TRBJ1-2; 7 bases align to TRBD1. V shed 4 bases and J 3 bases; nucleotides not matched to a gene: 2. The CDR3 is 13 residues long. CDR1 is MGHRA and CDR2 is YSYEKL in the germline V gene. The CDR3 nucleotides read TGCGCCAGCAGCCGGGACAGTTACTATGGCTACACCTTC. This translates into CASSRDSYYGYTF.

This chain links TRBV4-2 with TRBJ1-2; D is possibly TRBD1 (5 bases). The V end lost 0 bases, the J end lost 6 bases, and 20 bases lay between the germline ends. Germline-derived CDR1 and CDR2 are LGHNA and YNFKEQ. CDR3 size: 17 residues. Here the CDR3 reads CASSQDTLGQGHNGYTF. CDR3 DNA: TGTGCCAGCAGCCAAGATACTCTCGGGCAGGGCCACAATGGCTACACCTTC.

The chain links TRBV4-1 to TRBJ1-2, with a weak D call TRBD1 (6 bases). Per the germline V gene, CDR1 is MGHRA and CDR2 is YSYEKL. The CDR3 runs 13 residues. V was shortened by 1 base and J by 6 bases, with 9 bases between the two germline ends. This CDR3 reads CASSQGTVDGYTF. The DNA for the CDR3 is TGCGCCAGCAGCCAAGGGACAGTAGATGGCTACACCTTC.

The V gene is TRBV9, the J gene TRBJ2-3; TRBD2 matches 7 bases. The CDR3 has 14 residues. V was pared by 5 bases and J by 3 bases, with 6 bases of the junction left unmatched. The germline CDR1 and CDR2 sequences are SGDLS and YYNGEE. CDR3 in DNA: TGTGCCAGCAGTGCCGGGACTAAAACAGATACGCAGTATTTT. Its protein product is CASSAGTKTDTQYF.

The chain couples TRBV30 to TRBJ1-2; possibly TRBD1 for D (6 bases). Germline CDR1 is GTSNPN and CDR2 is SVGIG (reference sequence). The CDR3 has 14 amino acids. Trimming took off 3 bases at V and 4 bases at J, with 15 bases between the two ends. The CDR3 nucleotides are TGTGCCTGGAGGGACGGACAGTTCTTCTATGGCTACACCTTC. Amino acid sequence: CAWRDGQFFYGYTF. The full variable domain, completed using reference TRBV30 and TRBJ1-2, is SQTIHQWPATLVQPVGSPLSLECTVEGTSNPNLYWYRQAAGRGLQLLFYSVGIGQISSEVPQNLSASRPQDRQFILSSKKLLLSDSGFYLCAWRDGQFFYGYTFGSGTRLTVV.